A selection of T cell receptor beta chains follows, all from one sample in a study of T cells in Graves' hyperthyroidism and ophthalmopathy. TCRdb processed the multiplex PCR reads anew with MiXCR; each CDR3 protein has one entry. The top ten clones hold about two fifths of a sample with 500,000 to 600,000 distinct CDR3 sequences, approximately 48% of them seen once. Sequencing was carried out using peripheral blood or thyroid tissue (not recorded which). The receptors were sampled from an adult woman with Graves' disease, either hyperthyroidism or ophthalmopathy (not recorded which). The CDR3 runs from the conserved cysteine through the conserved F or W. The D gene is left open where the match is weak. Clone size is given for some rows only: seen once, a few or many times, or a class if the clone is expanded.

15,TRBJ2-6,NA,TRBV7-9,NA,TGTGCCAGCAGCGGACGTGGAGGGGAGGCCAACACTGAAGCTTTC,CASSGRGGEANTEAF
15,TRBJ1-4,many,TRBV7-6,NA,TGTGCCAGCAGTGGGGCAGCCGCAACTAATGAAAAACTGTTTTTT,CASSGAAATNEKLFF
18,TRBJ1-1,many,TRBV7-8,NA,TGTGCCAGCAGCTTTGGGGGTCGTAGCTCCTTTATGAACACTGAAGCTTTCTTT,CASSFGGRSSFMNTEAFF
11,TRBJ1-2,few,TRBV11-2,TRBD1,TGTGCCAGCACCATGACAGGGGTCGCCACCTTC,CASTMTGVATF
15,TRBJ1-2,NA,TRBV20-1,TRBD1,TGCAGTGCCAGCTCACCAGGACAGGGGAACTATGGCTACACCTTC,CSASSPGQGNYGYTF
14,TRBJ2-7,many,TRBV13,NA,TGTGCCAGCAGCCGACCGGGACTGACTTACGAGCAGTACTTC,CASSRPGLTYEQYF
13,TRBJ1-1,few,TRBV13,NA,TGTGCCAGCACCAACACAGGGAACACTGAAGCTTTCTTT,CASTNTGNTEAFF
17,TRBJ2-2,many,TRBV20-1,NA,TGCAGTGCTAGAGATCGAGGCTTAATAGCGAACACCGGGGAGCTGTTTTTT,CSARDRGLIANTGELFF
16,TRBJ1-1,many,TRBV7-2,NA,TGTGCCAGCAGCTCCCGGGGGGGGGGCAGGTACACTGAAGCTTTCTTT,CASSSRGGGRYTEAFF
17,TRBJ1-1,many,TRBV7-2,TRBD1,TGTGCCAGCAGCAAACTCGGACAGGGAGTCATGAACACTGAAGCTTTCTTT,CASSKLGQGVMNTEAFF
12,TRBJ1-2,NA,TRBV10-3,NA,TGTGCCATCAGTGGACCGAGCTATGGCTACACCTTC,CAISGPSYGYTF
12,TRBJ1-5,many,TRBV5-5,NA,TGTGCCAGCAGCTTGGCAAGGGGGCCCCAGCATTTT,CASSLARGPQHF
15,TRBJ1-1,NA,TRBV4-3,NA,TGCGCCAGCAGCCAAAGATTTGGGAGCGGCACTGAAGCTTTCTTT,CASSQRFGSGTEAFF
13,TRBJ1-2,many,TRBV2,NA,TGTGCCAGCAGTGTTACAGGGATCTATGGCTACACCTTC,CASSVTGIYGYTF
17,TRBJ1-6,NA,TRBV6-6,NA,TGTGCCAGCAGTTATAGGAAGCGGGGGATTCTTTATTCACCCCTCCACTTT,CASSYRKRGILYSPLHF
17,TRBJ2-6,few,TRBV7-9,NA,TGTGCCAGCAGCTTAGCCGGATTCCCGGCTGGGGCCAACGTCCTGACTTTC,CASSLAGFPAGANVLTF
13,TRBJ2-2,few,TRBV19,NA,TGTGCCAGTAGTATGGGTACAACCGGGGAGCTGTTTTTT,CASSMGTTGELFF
15,TRBJ2-3,few,TRBV12-3/TRBV12-4,TRBD2,TGTGCCAGCAGGCCGGGACTAGCGGGAACAGATACGCAGTATTTT,CASRPGLAGTDTQYF
14,TRBJ2-2,NA,TRBV20-1,NA,TGCAGTGCTGGTCGGGGAGGGACAACCGGGGAGCTGTTTTTT,CSAGRGGTTGELFF
16,TRBJ1-3,NA,TRBV20-1,NA,TGCAGTGCACCCGGCGGGGGTATCGGTATGGAAAACACCATATATTTT,CSAPGGGIGMENTIYF
16,TRBJ2-2,many,TRBV20-1,NA,TGCAGTGCTAGAGATCTCGGGCAGGGTCGCACCGGGGAGCTGTTTTTT,CSARDLGQGRTGELFF
13,TRBJ2-5,NA,TRBV29-1,TRBD2,TGCAGCGCTAGCGGGAGACCCCAAGAGACCCAGTACTTC,CSASGRPQETQYF
12,TRBJ2-7,few,TRBV9,NA,TGTGCCAGCAGCGCGCAGACAGGCCCCCGGGTCTTC,CASSAQTGPRVF
11,TRBJ1-2,NA,TRBV12-3/TRBV12-4,NA,TGTACCAGCAGTTTCGGCCTTGGCTACACCTTC,CTSSFGLGYTF
14,TRBJ1-1,many,TRBV4-1,NA,TGCGCCAGCAGCCCCAGGGTTATGAACACTGAAGCTTTCTTT,CASSPRVMNTEAFF
14,TRBJ2-7,NA,TRBV15,NA,TGTGCCACCAGCAGAGATGGGGCAGCTTACGAGCAGTACTTC,CATSRDGAAYEQYF
11,TRBJ1-2,NA,TRBV20-1,NA,TGCAGTGCCGTGACGACGATTGGCTACACCTTC,CSAVTTIGYTF
14,TRBJ2-7,NA,TRBV12-3/TRBV12-4,NA,TGTGCCAGCAGTTTTACGGACGGATACTACGAGCAGTACTTC,CASSFTDGYYEQYF
12,TRBJ2-7,NA,TRBV7-8,NA,TGTGCCAGCAGCTTAGCGGGAGAGCTTCAGTACTTC,CASSLAGELQYF
15,TRBJ1-2,NA,TRBV4-2,TRBD1,TGTGCCAGCAGCCCCCGGACAGGAGATAACTATGGCTACACCTTC,CASSPRTGDNYGYTF
15,TRBJ1-1,NA,TRBV28,NA,TGTGCCAGCAGACGTCAGACAGTACGCTACACTGAAGCTTTCTTT,CASRRQTVRYTEAFF
13,TRBJ2-5,many,TRBV7-2,TRBD2,TGTGCCAGCAGCCCCGGGGACTACGGGACCCAGTACTTC,CASSPGDYGTQYF
14,TRBJ1-1,NA,TRBV12-5,TRBD1,TGTGCTAGTGGTTTGACAGGGGGAATCACTGAAGCTTTCTTT,CASGLTGGITEAFF
16,TRBJ1-3,few,TRBV4-2,NA,TGTGCCAGCAGCCGCGTTCCGGTCGTCTCTGGAAACACCATATATTTT,CASSRVPVVSGNTIYF
13,TRBJ1-2,NA,TRBV28,NA,TGTGCCAGCAGTTCCCCGGGGATGAGGGGCTACACCTTC,CASSSPGMRGYTF
14,TRBJ1-1,few,TRBV7-3,NA,TGTGCCAGCAGCTTAGGGGCGATGAACACTGAAGCTTTCTTT,CASSLGAMNTEAFF
15,TRBJ1-2,many,TRBV20-1,TRBD1,TGCAGTGCAACAGGGGGGGACGGACAGAACTATGGCTACACCTTC,CSATGGDGQNYGYTF
14,TRBJ2-5,NA,TRBV18,NA,TGTGCCAGCTCACCAACGGGAGACCTAGAGACCCAGTACTTC,CASSPTGDLETQYF
12,TRBJ1-2,NA,TRBV29-1,TRBD1,TGCAGCGTAGGGGGACAGGTGGGAGGCTACACCTTC,CSVGGQVGGYTF
14,TRBJ2-5,many,TRBV6-1,NA,TGTGCCAGCAGTGAAGGGAGACTTCAAGAGACCCAGTACTTC,CASSEGRLQETQYF
17,TRBJ1-2,NA,TRBV11-2,NA,TGTGCCAGCAGCTTAGACCGCGCGCGGGGCCGCCTCTATGGCTACACCTTC,CASSLDRARGRLYGYTF
15,TRBJ1-2,NA,TRBV10-3,TRBD1,TGTGCCATCCCGGAAGGTCAAGGACAGGACGGGGGCTACACCTTC,CAIPEGQGQDGGYTF
13,TRBJ1-5,few,TRBV29-1,TRBD1,TGCAGCGTTGGGACAGGCCTCAATCAGCCCCAGCATTTT,CSVGTGLNQPQHF
16,TRBJ2-5,many,TRBV7-7,TRBD2,TGTGCTAGCAGCTTACCAGGGACTAGCGGGAGTGAGACCCAGTACTTC,CASSLPGTSGSETQYF
15,TRBJ1-2,many,TRBV25-1,NA,TGTGCCAGCAGTGAAGTGGGCAGATCTAACTATGGCTACACCTTC,CASSEVGRSNYGYTF
13,TRBJ2-7,many,TRBV5-5,TRBD1,TGTGCCAGCAGCTTGCCAGGGGGCTACGAGCAGTACTTC,CASSLPGGYEQYF
14,TRBJ2-5,NA,TRBV29-1,TRBD1,TGCAGCCAAGACAGGGGCCGTATCCAAGAGACCCAGTACTTC,CSQDRGRIQETQYF
13,TRBJ1-2,many,TRBV6-6,NA,TGTGCCAGCAGCCTGGACGGCTACTATGGCTACACCTTC,CASSLDGYYGYTF
14,TRBJ1-4,NA,TRBV7-9,TRBD1,TGTGCCAGCAGCGCGGGACAGGGGTCTGGAAAACTGTTTTTT,CASSAGQGSGKLFF
14,TRBJ2-7,NA,TRBV7-2,NA,TGTGCCAGCAGCCCCCGGGACTCTCTATACGAGCAGTACTTC,CASSPRDSLYEQYF
18,TRBJ2-7,few,TRBV4-2,NA,TGTGCCAGCAGCCAAGATTCTGGGAATGGGGGAACTTTCTACGAGCAGTACTTC,CASSQDSGNGGTFYEQYF
14,TRBJ2-2,many,TRBV5-4,TRBD2,TGTGCCAGCAGCTTTACTAGCGGGGGAGGGGAGCTGTTTTTT,CASSFTSGGGELFF